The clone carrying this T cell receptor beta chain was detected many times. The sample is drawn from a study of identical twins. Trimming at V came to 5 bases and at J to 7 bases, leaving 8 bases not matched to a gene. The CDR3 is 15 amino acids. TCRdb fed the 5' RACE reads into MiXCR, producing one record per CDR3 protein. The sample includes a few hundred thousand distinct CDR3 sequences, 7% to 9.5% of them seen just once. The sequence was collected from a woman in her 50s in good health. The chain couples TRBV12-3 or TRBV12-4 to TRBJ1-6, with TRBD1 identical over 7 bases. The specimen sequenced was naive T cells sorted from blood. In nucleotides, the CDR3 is TGTGCCAGCAGTCTAGGGGGCGCGGGGAATTCACCCCTCCACTTT. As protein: CASSLGGAGNSPLHF.